This TCR beta chain is from a study of T cell repertoires in cytomegalovirus infection. TCRdb re-called the reads with MiXCR, one entry per CDR3 protein. The sample holds some 43,000 distinct CDR3 sequences, 20% to 25% seen once. CDR1 is SGHTA and CDR2 is FQGNSA in the germline V gene. V was clipped by 6 bases and J by 5 bases, with 17 bases between them. The CDR3 contains 15 residues. As for this clonotype: Its specificity is unknown.

The sequences come from CD8+ T cells from cultured PBMCs, collected from culture after CMV antigen stimulation. The V call is TRBV7-2, the J call TRBJ1-5, with a tentative D call TRBD1 (6 bases). This clonotype was obtained from a human donor in good health (CMV status not recorded). Some clones in this sample may be carry-over from other donors' samples. The DNA for the CDR3 is TGTGCCAGCAGTCTACTAGGGGGGTCGTATCAGCCCCAGCATTTT. This gives the protein CASSLLGGSYQPQHF.